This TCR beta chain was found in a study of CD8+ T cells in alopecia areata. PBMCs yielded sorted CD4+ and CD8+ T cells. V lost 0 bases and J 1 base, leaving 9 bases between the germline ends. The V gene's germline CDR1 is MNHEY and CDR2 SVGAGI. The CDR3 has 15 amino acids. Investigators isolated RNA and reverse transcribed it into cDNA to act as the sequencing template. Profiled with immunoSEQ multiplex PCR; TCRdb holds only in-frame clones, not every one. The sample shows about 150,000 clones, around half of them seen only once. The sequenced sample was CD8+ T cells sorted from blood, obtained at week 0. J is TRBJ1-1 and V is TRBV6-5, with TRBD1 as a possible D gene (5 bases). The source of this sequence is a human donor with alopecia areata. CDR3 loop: CASSYSSRANTEAFF. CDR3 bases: TGTGCCAGCAGTTACTCGTCCAGGGCGAACACTGAAGCTTTCTTT.